The 30 T cell receptor beta chains presented below share a single source sample, sequenced in a study of OX40 agonist ivuxolimab in advanced cancers. Only in-frame clones appear in the TCRdb table, and some are missing; sequencing was by immunoSEQ multiplex PCR. The table shows around 56,000 clones, with over 80% occurring only once. The sequenced sample was CD4+ or CD8+ T cells sorted from blood, obtained in a trial of the OX40 agonist ivuxolimab. These receptors were collected from an adult with an advanced solid tumor such as melanoma, head and neck, liver or kidney cancer.

The genes are TRBV28 and TRBJ2-5; TRBD1 might be the D (5 bases). CDR1 and CDR2 from the germline V gene are MDHEN and SYDVKM. The CDR3 runs 14 residues. Trimming stripped 6 bases from V and 0 bases from J, with 11 bases between. Here the CDR3 reads CASSLGVYQETQYF. CDR3 nucleotides: TGTGCCAGCAGCCTAGGGGTTTACCAAGAGACCCAGTACTTC.

The chain combines TRBV30 with TRBJ2-3; 7 nucleotides match TRBD1. V lost 5 bases to trimming and J lost 5 bases; unmatched junction nucleotides: 7. Looked up from germline, CDR1 is GTSNPN and CDR2 is SVGIG (reference sequence). CDR3 size: 13 residues. The CDR3 coding sequence is TGTGCCTGGGGCAGGGGGTTCGGAGATACGCAGTATTTT. Translation: CAWGRGFGDTQYF.

The chain couples TRBV15 to TRBJ2-3, with 7 bases identical to TRBD2. The junction had 1 base not matched to a gene; V was cut back by 0 bases and J by 1 base. From germline, CDR1 is LNHNV and CDR2 YYDKDF (reference sequence). The CDR3 sequence is 15 residues long. In DNA form, the CDR3 reads TGTGCCACCAGCAGAGAAGCGGGACGCACAGATACGCAGTATTTT. This translates into CATSREAGRTDTQYF.

V gene TRBV7-2 combines with J gene TRBJ2-7; no clear D. The CDR3 covers 14 residues. Germline CDR1 is SGHTA and CDR2 is FQGNSA. Trimming took 1 base from V and 7 from J, leaving 14 bases between them. CDR3 protein: CASSLGRWSREQYF. The CDR3 bases are TGTGCCAGCAGCTTAGGACGGTGGTCGAGGGAGCAGTACTTC.

The rearrangement uses TRBV5-5 and TRBJ2-7; 7 bases align to TRBD1. Trimming removed 2 bases from V and 2 bases from J; junction bases left unmatched: 4. The CDR3 is made up of 14 amino acids. Germline V gene data show CDR1 as SGHKS and CDR2 as YYEKEE (reference sequence). The CDR3 nucleotides read TGTGCCAGCAGCTTAGGACAGGTGACCTACGAGCAGTACTTC. It yields the protein CASSLGQVTYEQYF. The variable domain in full, completed from reference TRBV5-5 and TRBJ2-7, reads DAGVTQSPTHLIKTRGQQVTLRCSPISGHKSVSWYQQVLGQGPQFIFQYYEKEERGRGNFPDRFSARQFPNYSSELNVNALLLGDSALYLCASSLGQVTYEQYFGPGTRLTVT.

This clone was counted only a few times. The rearrangement joins TRBV10-1 to TRBJ2-2; maybe TRBD2 (6 bases). The CDR3 sequence is 14 residues long. V was cut by 0 bases and J by 7 bases, with 9 bases left in between. Germline CDR1 is WNHNN and CDR2 is SYGVQD (reference sequence). CDR3 sequence: CASSESGGYGELFF. CDR3 DNA sequence: TGCGCCAGCAGTGAGTCTGGGGGGTACGGGGAGCTGTTTTTT.

The genes are TRBV2 and TRBJ2-7, with 7 bases fitting TRBD2. Germline CDR1 is SNHLY and CDR2 is FYNNEI. This CDR3 has 15 amino acids. V lost 7 bases to trimming and J lost 6 bases; unmatched junction nucleotides: 15. This CDR3 reads CASNKGEGRNLEQYF. The DNA of the CDR3 is TGTGCCAGCAACAAAGGGGAGGGTAGGAACCTCGAGCAGTACTTC. Using reference TRBV2 and TRBJ2-7 for the parts outside the CDR3, the full variable domain is EPEVTQTPSHQVTQMGQEVILRCVPISNHLYFYWYRQILGQKVEFLVSFYNNEISEKSEIFDDQFSVERPDGSNFTLKIRSTKLEDSAMYFCASNKGEGRNLEQYFGPGTRLTVT.

This clone was recorded a few times. V usage is TRBV7-9 and J usage is TRBJ2-3, with TRBD2 matching over 10 bases. J lost 4 bases, V lost 1 base, and 5 bases had no gene match. Germline V gene data show CDR1 as SEHNR and CDR2 as FQNEAQ (reference sequence). CDR3 length equals 16 residues. The chain's CDR3 is CASSLGGTSASDTQYF. CDR3 bases: TGTGCCAGCAGCTTAGGGGGGACTAGCGCGTCAGATACGCAGTATTTT.

The V and J genes are TRBV27 and TRBJ2-5, with a weak D call TRBD2 (5 bases). Judging by the DNA end, TRBJ2-7 fits better; the J call may be wrong. The CDR3 totals 13 residues. Germline CDR1 MNHEY, CDR2 SMNVEV (reference sequence). The CDR3 nucleotides are TGTGCCAGCAGTGCCCGGGATTCCTACGAGCAGTACTTC. It translates to CASSARDSYEQYF.

This rearrangement joins TRBV30 to TRBJ2-3; TRBD2 aligns across 7 bases. The CDR3 runs to 15 residues. The germline V gene encodes CDR1 GTSNPN and CDR2 SVGIG (reference sequence). The ends lost 0 bases at V and 2 bases at J; junction bases unmatched: 5. CDR3 DNA: TGTGCCTGGAGTGTAGTGGCGGGAGCCACAGATACGCAGTATTTT. Amino acids: CAWSVVAGATDTQYF.

The chain employs TRBV10-3 and TRBJ1-2; 9 bases align to TRBD1. Trimming cost V 2 bases and J 5 bases; bases outside gene matches: 18. CDR1 and CDR2 (germline): ENHRY, SYGVKD. This CDR3 region has 19 residues. CDR3 bases: TGTGCCATCAGTGAGATCTTTTCGGGGGGACAGGGCGGATCTTATGGCTACACCTTC. Translation: CAISEIFSGGQGGSYGYTF.

The genes are TRBV5-6 and TRBJ2-3; tentative D call: TRBD1 (6 bases). V was clipped by 4 bases and J by 1 base, with 13 bases between them. The CDR3 is made up of 15 amino acids. CDR1 is SGHDT, CDR2 YYEEEE, per germline. The CDR3 DNA sequence: TGTGCCAGCAGCCTAGGGACATTCCGCACAGATACGCAGTATTTT. This translates into CASSLGTFRTDTQYF.

This chain connects TRBV28 to TRBJ1-5; D is ambiguous. Per the germline V gene, CDR1 is MDHEN and CDR2 is SYDVKM. The CDR3 sequence is 15 residues long. V was clipped by 6 bases and J by 0 bases, with 12 bases between them. Here the CDR3 DNA reads TGTGCCAGCAGCCGAGCCGGTAGTAGCAATCAGCCCCAGCATTTT. It specifies CASSRAGSSNQPQHF.

This clone was detected once. The J gene is TRBJ2-4, the V gene TRBV5-4; 7 bases match TRBD1. The CDR3 covers 14 residues. CDR1 is SGHNT, CDR2 YYREEE, per germline (reference sequence). Trimming took 4 bases from V and 5 from J; bases not matched to a gene: 6. CDR3 sequence: CASSQQGGQNIQYF. Here the CDR3 DNA reads TGTGCCAGCAGCCAACAAGGGGGCCAAAACATTCAGTACTTC.

The V and J genes are TRBV5-5 and TRBJ2-2; D might be TRBD2 (6 bases). Germline CDR1 is SGHKS and CDR2 is YYEKEE (reference sequence). Trimming took 6 bases from V and 4 from J, leaving 19 bases between them. The CDR3 loop spans 16 amino acids. The CDR3 bases are TGTGCCAGCAAGCTTGAGTCTAGCGTGGGCACCGGGGAGCTGTTTTTT. The encoded protein is CASKLESSVGTGELFF.

The chain couples TRBV7-9 to TRBJ2-7; TRBD1 matches 9 bases. V was pared by 6 bases and J by 5 bases, with 8 bases of the junction left unmatched. Per the germline V gene, CDR1 is SEHNR and CDR2 is FQNEAQ (reference sequence). The CDR3 loop spans 14 amino acids. The CDR3 loop is CASSTGQGRDEQYF. DNA of the CDR3: TGTGCCAGCAGTACAGGACAGGGGCGCGACGAGCAGTACTTC.

This clone has only one observation. This sequence joins TRBV7-3 and TRBJ2-5; TRBD1 agrees at 9 bases. Germline V CDR1 and CDR2: SGHTA, FQGTGA. CDR3 size: 14 residues. V was clipped by 3 bases and J by 2 bases; unmatched bases: 1. Here the CDR3 reads CASSFGTGQETQYF. DNA of the CDR3: TGTGCCAGCAGCTTTGGGACAGGGCAAGAGACCCAGTACTTC. The full variable domain, its missing parts supplied by reference TRBV7-3 and TRBJ2-5, is GAGVSQTPSNKVTEKGKYVELRCDPISGHTALYWYRQSLGQGPEFLIYFQGTGAADDSGLPNDRFFAVRPEGSVSTLKIQRTERGDSAVYLCASSFGTGQETQYFGPGTRLLVL.

The rearrangement joins TRBV6-1 to TRBJ2-7; 12 bases are a match to TRBD2. This CDR3 region has 17 residues. Trimming took 3 bases from V and 0 from J; bases not matched to a gene: 6. The germline CDR1 and CDR2 sequences are MNHNS and SASEGT. CDR3 sequence: CASSEPTSGRSSYEQYF. CDR3 DNA sequence: TGTGCCAGCAGTGAGCCGACTAGCGGGAGAAGCTCCTACGAGCAGTACTTC.

V usage is TRBV5-6 and J usage is TRBJ1-5; D possibly corresponds to TRBD1 (5 bases). The V gene's germline CDR1 is SGHDT and CDR2 YYEEEE. Trimming cost V 4 bases and J 1 base, with 9 bases left between them. The CDR3 consists of 14 residues. This chain's CDR3 is CASSLRDSNQPQHF. The CDR3 DNA follows: TGTGCCAGCAGCCTCCGGGACAGCAATCAGCCCCAGCATTTT.

The rearrangement joins TRBV9 to TRBJ2-1, with D unclear. Germline V lookup: CDR1 SGDLS, CDR2 YYNGEE. The CDR3 has 12 residues. Trimming removed 0 bases from V and 10 bases from J, with 8 bases in between. CDR3 in DNA: TGTGCCAGCAGCGTAGGCGACGGGGAGCAGTTCTTC. Residues: CASSVGDGEQFF. The variable domain in full, completed from reference TRBV9 and TRBJ2-1, reads DSGVTQTPKHLITATGQRVTLRCSPRSGDLSVYWYQQSLDQGLQFLIQYYNGEERAKGNILERFSAQQFPDLHSELNLSSLELGDSALYFCASSVGDGEQFFGPGTRLTVL.

The chain couples TRBV29-1 to TRBJ2-7; TRBD2 aligns across 8 bases. The junction had 10 bases not matched to a gene; V was cut back by 6 bases and J by 6 bases. This CDR3 has 13 amino acids. Germline V lookup: CDR1 SQVTM, CDR2 ANQGSEA. The CDR3 spells CSVAGSAGVEQYF. The CDR3 bases are TGCAGCGTCGCCGGTTCAGCGGGAGTCGAGCAGTACTTC.

This clone showed up just a few times. The rearrangement uses TRBV6-5 and TRBJ2-2; the D gene is possibly TRBD2 (6 bases). The germline gives CDR1 MNHEY, CDR2 SVGAGI. Trimming took 2 bases from V and 6 from J, leaving 10 bases between them. The CDR3 sequence is 14 residues long. CDR3 in amino acids: CASSYRGYAGELFF. CDR3 in DNA: TGTGCCAGCAGTTACCGGGGGTACGCCGGGGAGCTGTTTTTT.

The J gene is TRBJ2-7, the V gene TRBV28, with no clear D. V lost 2 bases to trimming and J lost 5 bases, with 16 bases between them. From germline, CDR1 is MDHEN and CDR2 SYDVKM. This CDR3 comprises 15 residues. The CDR3 spells CASSLGQALRDEQYF. In nucleotides, the CDR3 is TGTGCCAGCAGTTTAGGGCAGGCTTTAAGGGACGAGCAGTACTTC.

The chain uses TRBV7-2 and TRBJ2-7; 7 positions match TRBD2. The V and J ends lost 1 base and 0 bases, in that order; junction bases with no gene match: 3. The germline CDR1 and CDR2 sequences are SGHTA and FQGNSA. There are 15 residues in the CDR3. The CDR3 nucleotides are TGTGCCAGCAGCTTAGGGGAGGGCAGCTCCTACGAGCAGTACTTC. This encodes CASSLGEGSSYEQYF.

The chain couples TRBV7-3 to TRBJ2-7, with no clear D. Germline CDR1 and CDR2: SGHTA and FQGTGA. The CDR3 spans 13 residues. Trimming took 0 bases from V and 6 from J, leaving 9 bases between them. CDR3: CASSLTGRLEQYF. CDR3 DNA sequence: TGTGCCAGCAGCTTAACCGGACGACTCGAGCAGTACTTC.

This clone has only a few counts. The V gene is TRBV9, the J gene TRBJ1-6, with D unclear. V was pared by 0 bases and J by 7 bases, with 8 bases between. CDR1 and CDR2 (germline): SGDLS, YYNGEE. The CDR3 runs 14 residues. CDR3 sequence: CASSVASGNSPLHF. In nucleotides, the CDR3 is TGTGCCAGCAGCGTAGCCTCGGGCAATTCACCCCTCCACTTT.

This clone was picked up one time. The chain employs TRBV2 and TRBJ2-5, with D possibly being TRBD2 (7 bases). Germline V gene sequence: CDR1 SNHLY, CDR2 FYNNEI. V gave up 2 bases and J gave up 0 bases, with 16 bases separating them. The length of the CDR3 is 17 residues. CDR3 in amino acids: CASSERGRGGYQETQYF. CDR3 nucleotides: TGTGCCAGCAGTGAAAGGGGAAGGGGGGGGTACCAAGAGACCCAGTACTTC. Complete variable domain (other parts from reference TRBV2 and TRBJ2-5): EPEVTQTPSHQVTQMGQEVILRCVPISNHLYFYWYRQILGQKVEFLVSFYNNEISEKSEIFDDQFSVERPDGSNFTLKIRSTKLEDSAMYFCASSERGRGGYQETQYFGPGTRLLVL.

The chain couples TRBV6-6 to TRBJ2-7, with D possibly TRBD2 on 5 matching bases. Germline V gene data show CDR1 as MNHNY and CDR2 as SVGAGI (reference sequence). Deletions cut 2 bases from V and 4 bases from J, with 12 bases between. The CDR3 consists of 14 residues. The CDR3 protein is CASSYGGLLYEQYF. DNA of the CDR3: TGTGCCAGCAGTTACGGCGGGTTACTATACGAGCAGTACTTC.

This chain uses TRBV29-1 with TRBJ2-5; tentative D call: TRBD2 (6 bases). Germline assignment: CDR1 SQVTM and CDR2 ANQGSEA. This CDR3 region has 13 residues. V was clipped by 3 bases and J by 4 bases, with 12 bases between them. CDR3 coding DNA: TGCAGCGTTGACTCGGACTACCTAGAGACCCAGTACTTC. This codes for CSVDSDYLETQYF.

The chain joins TRBV25-1 to TRBJ2-1; D unresolved. V dropped 10 bases and J dropped 8 bases, with 21 bases sitting between them. This CDR3 spans 14 amino acids. Germline V CDR1 and CDR2: MGHDK, SYGVNS. The CDR3 region is CATEQAASRDEQFF. Written as DNA, the CDR3 is TGTGCCACCGAGCAAGCTGCTTCAAGGGATGAGCAGTTCTTC. The full variable domain, rest sourced from reference TRBV25-1 and TRBJ2-1, is EADIYQTPRYLVIGTGKKITLECSQTMGHDKMYWYQQDPGMELHLIHYSYGVNSTEKGDLSSESTVSRIRTEHFPLTLESARPSHTSQYLCATEQAASRDEQFFGPGTRLTVL.